The next 27 T cell receptor beta chains were all read from a single sample in a study of shared clonotypes between healthy human individuals. Clones were read by immunoSEQ multiplex PCR, and TCRdb kept only the in-frame ones, dropping some. The table shows about 1 million clones, with 65% to 75% occurring only once. The sample comprised memory CD4+ T cells sorted from blood. Subset: CD45RA-negative fraction. The receptors here all came from a young man in good health.

This chain uses TRBV6-1 with TRBJ1-6; 8 nucleotides agree with TRBD1. Germline V lookup: CDR1 MNHNS, CDR2 SASEGT. The J segment lost 7 bases and the V segment lost 5 bases, leaving 7 bases of the junction unmatched. This CDR3 has 15 residues. The CDR3, as DNA: TGTGCCAGCAGTTCTACCGGGACAGGAAATTCACCCCTCCACTTT. Protein: CASSSTGTGNSPLHF.

The chain joins TRBV7-2 to TRBJ1-5; 8 nucleotides align to TRBD1. The length of the CDR3 is 14 residues. Germline loops: CDR1 SGHTA, CDR2 FQGNSA. J gave up 7 bases and V 1 base, and 3 bases lay outside the gene matches. CDR3 loop: CASSLGRQGQPQHF. The CDR3 bases are TGTGCCAGCAGCTTAGGGCGACAGGGGCAGCCCCAGCATTTT.

The chain links TRBV20-1 to TRBJ1-5, with D hard to call. In germline, CDR1 is DFQATT, CDR2 SNEGSKA (reference sequence). V lost 0 bases and J lost 11, with 8 bases in between. The CDR3 loop spans 11 amino acids. CDR3 DNA: TGCAGTGCTAGAGATGTCGGGGCCCAGCATTTT. It yields the protein CSARDVGAQHF.

The chain joins TRBV11-3 to TRBJ2-3; D remains ambiguous. The CDR3 totals 13 residues. Germline CDR1 reads SGHNT; CDR2 reads YENEEA. V lost 5 bases to trimming and J lost 8 bases, with 14 bases between them. The CDR3 DNA follows: TGTGCCAGCAGCCCGTACGAGTCGGGTACGCAGTATTTT. This codes for CASSPYESGTQYF.

The rearrangement uses TRBV5-1 and TRBJ1-3; D possibly corresponds to TRBD1 (6 bases). Germline loops: CDR1 SGHRS, CDR2 YFSETQ. The CDR3 contains 14 residues. The V gene lost 1 base and the J gene lost 4 bases, with 9 bases spanning the gap. As DNA, the CDR3 is TGCGCCAGCAGCTTGCACAGGGCGGGAAACACCATATATTTT. Translation: CASSLHRAGNTIYF. Looking up the rest from reference TRBV5-1 and TRBJ1-3 gives the full variable domain: KAGVTQTPRYLIKTRGQQVTLSCSPISGHRSVSWYQQTPGQGLQFLFEYFSETQRNKGNFPGRFSGRQFSNSRSEMNVSTLELGDSALYLCASSLHRAGNTIYFGEGSWLTVV.

The chain carries TRBV6-6 and TRBJ2-7; D is unresolved. The germline V gene has CDR1 MNHNY and CDR2 SVGAGI (reference sequence). The CDR3 loop spans 13 amino acids. The ends were cut back, 7 bases at V and 0 bases at J, with 10 bases in the middle. For the CDR3, the DNA is TGTGCCAGCACACCAAACCTCTCCTACGAGCAGTACTTC. Its translation: CASTPNLSYEQYF.

J is TRBJ1-4 and V is TRBV7-9; D not certain. Trimming pared 0 bases from V and 4 bases from J, leaving 12 bases between. Germline assignment: CDR1 SEHNR and CDR2 FQNEAQ (reference sequence). This CDR3 region has 16 residues. CDR3 sequence: CASSLASSQLNEKLFF. CDR3 DNA sequence: TGTGCCAGCAGCTTAGCGTCTAGCCAGCTTAATGAAAAACTGTTTTTT.

V and J are TRBV7-6 and TRBJ1-6; 9 positions agree with TRBD1. This CDR3 is 15 amino acids long. The germline V gene encodes CDR1 SGHVS and CDR2 FNYEAQ. V dropped 5 bases and J dropped 9; count of bases not matched to a gene: 8. CDR3 protein: CASSPGQGVSSPLHF. The CDR3 nucleotides are TGTGCCAGCAGCCCGGGACAGGGAGTAAGTTCACCCCTCCACTTT. Full variable domain (missing parts from reference TRBV7-6 and TRBJ1-6): GAGVSQSPRYKVTKRGQDVALRCDPISGHVSLYWYRQALGQGPEFLTYFNYEAQQDKSGLPNDRFSAERPEGSISTLTIQRTEQRDSAMYRCASSPGQGVSSPLHFGNGTRLTVT.

This clone was seen at least ten times. This chain joins TRBV27 and TRBJ1-5, with 7 nucleotides matching TRBD1. CDR1 is MNHEY, CDR2 SMNVEV, per germline (reference sequence). With 5 bases clipped from V and 5 bases from J, the junction kept 3 bases outside the gene matches. The CDR3 totals 13 residues. CDR3 nucleotide sequence: TGTGCCAGCAGTACAGGGGTAGATCAGCCCCAGCATTTT. This codes for CASSTGVDQPQHF.

In regard to this clone: This sample also contains other DNA sequences that code for the same CDR3. V is TRBV5-6 and J is TRBJ1-2; maybe TRBD1 (5 bases). This CDR3 is built from 13 residues. CDR1 is SGHDT, CDR2 YYEEEE, per germline. V was clipped by 4 bases and J by 1 base, with 8 bases between them. The CDR3 nucleotides are TGTGCCAGCAGCGGCCAGGGTAACTATGGCTACACCTTC. Translated, it gives CASSGQGNYGYTF.

On this clone itself: The sample contains more than one DNA sequence encoding this CDR3. The CDR3 coding sequence is TGCGCCAGCAGTGATCCCTCCACAGATACGCAGTATTTT. Protein product: CASSDPSTDTQYF. This chain connects TRBV10-1 to TRBJ2-3; D unresolved. CDR1 WNHNN and CDR2 SYGVQD come from the germline V gene (reference sequence). CDR3 length: 13 residues. The V end lost 3 bases, the J end lost 2 bases, and 6 bases lay between the germline ends.

Comments on this clone: Other DNA sequences in the same sample also yield this CDR3. CDR3 region: CASGLGSNQPQHF. Written as DNA, the CDR3 is TGTGCTAGTGGTTTGGGTAGCAATCAGCCCCAGCATTTT. This chain uses TRBV12-5 with TRBJ1-5; unclear D gene. The CDR3 covers 13 residues. V was cut by 1 base and J by 0 bases, with 1 base left in between. CDR1 LGHNT and CDR2 FRNRAP come from the germline V gene.

The V gene is TRBV15, the J gene TRBJ2-1; 7 bases line up with TRBD1. The trim removed 3 bases at V and 5 bases at J, leaving 4 bases unmatched. The CDR3 is made up of 14 amino acids. CDR1 and CDR2 from the germline V gene are LNHNV and YYDKDF (reference sequence). This chain's CDR3 is CATSRGQINNEQFF. Here the CDR3 DNA reads TGTGCCACCAGCAGGGGACAGATAAACAATGAGCAGTTCTTC.

The chain carries TRBV18 and TRBJ2-7, with D perhaps given as TRBD1 or TRBD2 (5 bases each). There are 15 residues in the CDR3. Looked up from germline, CDR1 is KGHSH and CDR2 is LQKENI. V shed 3 bases and J shed 2 bases, with 14 bases lying between them. The CDR3 coding sequence is TGTGCCAGCTCACCTCAATCAGGGAGAGCCTACGAGCAGTACTTC. Amino acids: CASSPQSGRAYEQYF.

This clone was seen only once. The chain has TRBV2 and TRBJ2-5; TRBD2 agrees at 7 bases. V dropped 0 bases and J dropped 9; count of bases not matched to a gene: 19. The CDR3 runs to 18 residues. From germline, CDR1 is SNHLY and CDR2 FYNNEI. Written as DNA, the CDR3 is TGTGCCAGCAGTGAAGCTGGGGCGTGGGGTGGACTAGGGGAACCCCAGTACTTC. Its protein product is CASSEAGAWGGLGEPQYF.

The chain recombines TRBV5-1 with TRBJ2-1; D unresolved. V lost 4 bases and J lost 0, with 11 bases in between. The germline V gene has CDR1 SGHRS and CDR2 YFSETQ. This CDR3 contains 15 residues. CDR3 sequence reads: CASSPETGSYNEQFF. The CDR3 DNA sequence: TGCGCCAGCAGCCCGGAAACGGGCTCCTACAATGAGCAGTTCTTC.

This chain uses TRBV6-1 with TRBJ1-4; D call uncertain. Deletions cut 5 bases from V and 8 bases from J, with 18 bases between. The CDR3 spans 15 residues. Germline CDR1 MNHNS, CDR2 SASEGT. The CDR3 DNA reads TGTGCCAGCAGTAGTTCGGGTACGGAATGGGAAAAACTGTTTTTT. Translation: CASSSSGTEWEKLFF.

This chain uses TRBV30 with TRBJ2-5, with TRBD1 identical over 8 bases. This CDR3 has 14 residues. Trimming cost V 1 base and J 5 bases; bases outside gene matches: 6. Looked up from germline, CDR1 is GTSNPN and CDR2 is SVGIG (reference sequence). CDR3 DNA sequence: TGTGCCTGGAGTGGGAACAGGGGGACGGAGACCCAGTACTTC. Its protein product is CAWSGNRGTETQYF.

The chain combines TRBV11-2 with TRBJ2-1; D not certain. Germline V lookup: CDR1 SGHAT, CDR2 FQNNGV. The V end was cut by 0 bases, the J end by 9 bases, with 18 bases between. This CDR3 region has 16 residues. The CDR3 nucleotides are TGTGCCAGCAGCTTAGATATTGGACCACCCCCGGGTGAGCAGTTCTTC. It yields the protein CASSLDIGPPPGEQFF.

The chain uses TRBV6-6 and TRBJ1-1; possibly TRBD1 for D (6 bases). Germline V gene lookup returns CDR1 MNHNY and CDR2 SVGAGI (reference sequence). With 2 bases removed from V and 12 bases from J, the gap between germline ends came to 10 bases. This CDR3 is built from 11 residues. The DNA of the CDR3 is TGTGCCAGCAGTTACAGGGGGGGAACTTTCTTT. It specifies CASSYRGGTFF.

Notes on this clone: The sample holds other DNA sequences that translate to the same CDR3. The rearrangement joins TRBV2 to TRBJ2-5; D not certain. The germline V gene encodes CDR1 SNHLY and CDR2 FYNNEI. Trimming removed 6 bases at V and 5 bases at J, with 13 bases between. CDR3 size: 13 residues. CDR3 in amino acids: CASRSGTKETQYF. The DNA for the CDR3 is TGTGCCAGCAGGTCGGGTACGAAGGAGACCCAGTACTTC.

The chain joins TRBV19 to TRBJ1-2; D unclear. CDR1 and CDR2 from the germline V gene are LNHDA and SQIVND (reference sequence). This CDR3 has 14 residues. Trimming cost V 6 bases and J 0 bases, with 11 bases left between them. CDR3 residues: CASSRRDSNYGYTF. As DNA, the CDR3 is TGTGCCAGTAGCCGCCGCGACTCTAACTATGGCTACACCTTC.

In its sample, this clone was seen many times. V usage is TRBV27 and J usage is TRBJ2-1; 8 bases agree with TRBD2. This CDR3 comprises 13 residues. CDR1 is MNHEY and CDR2 is SMNVEV in the germline V gene (reference sequence). V lost 6 bases, J lost 7 bases, and 5 bases stayed unmatched. The CDR3 is CASRRGARNEQFF. In DNA, the CDR3 is TGTGCCAGCAGGCGGGGGGCGAGGAATGAGCAGTTCTTC.

V gene TRBV9 combines with J gene TRBJ1-2; D remains unclear. Germline assignment: CDR1 SGDLS and CDR2 YYNGEE. The CDR3 is made up of 14 amino acids. Trimming took off 0 bases at V and 6 bases at J, with 12 bases between the two ends. In nucleotides, the CDR3 is TGTGCCAGCAGCGTAGACGAGGGTAGTAATGGCTACACCTTC. Protein sequence: CASSVDEGSNGYTF. The full variable domain, in which reference TRBV9 and TRBJ1-2 provide the parts outside the CDR3, is DSGVTQTPKHLITATGQRVTLRCSPRSGDLSVYWYQQSLDQGLQFLIQYYNGEERAKGNILERFSAQQFPDLHSELNLSSLELGDSALYFCASSVDEGSNGYTFGSGTRLTVV.

The rearrangement links TRBV4-1 to TRBJ2-4; D is perhaps TRBD1 (6 bases). The CDR3 loop spans 15 amino acids. In germline, CDR1 is MGHRA, CDR2 YSYEKL. Trimming removed 1 base from V and 4 bases from J, with 11 bases in between. CDR3 protein: CASSQGRTVKNIQYF. CDR3 nucleotides: TGCGCCAGCAGCCAAGGGCGGACAGTTAAAAACATTCAGTACTTC.

The rearrangement uses TRBV10-3 and TRBJ1-1, with D unresolved. CDR3 length: 14 amino acids. The germline V gene has CDR1 ENHRY and CDR2 SYGVKD. Trimming left V 0 bases short and J 2 bases short, with 7 bases between. Written as DNA, the CDR3 is TGTGCCATCAGTGAGTCCCAGGCAAACACTGAAGCTTTCTTT. This sequence encodes CAISESQANTEAFF.

The V and J genes are TRBV18 and TRBJ1-5, with a weak D call TRBD1 (5 bases). This CDR3 comprises 15 residues. The germline V gene encodes CDR1 KGHSH and CDR2 LQKENI. Deletions cut 2 bases from V and 0 bases from J, with 8 bases between. Here the CDR3 DNA reads TGTGCCAGCTCACCAGCAGGGAATAGCAATCAGCCCCAGCATTTT. Translation gives CASSPAGNSNQPQHF.